A selection of T cell receptor beta chains follows, all from one sample in a study of T cell changes during pregnancy in multiple sclerosis. Sequenced by immunoSEQ multiplex PCR; TCRdb stores in-frame clones only, minus some. The sample yields around 24,000 clones, roughly nine tenths seen once. The sample consisted of CD8+ T cells from peripheral blood mononuclear cells, taken in the first trimester of pregnancy. These receptors all come from a female donor in good health, enrolled as a control in a pregnancy study. Each CDR3 is given with its conserved first and last residue. The D gene is left open where the match is weak. A row's size may be missing; if present it is once, few, many or a size class.

TRBJ2-7 | TRBV7-9 | . | . | CASSSNGGARAYEQYF | TGTGCCAGCAGCTCGAACGGAGGGGCCCGAGCCTACGAGCAGTACTTC
TRBJ1-6 | TRBV11-2 | . | . | CASSLPQGEVGNSPLHF | TGTGCCAGCAGCTTACCACAGGGCGAAGTGGGGAATTCACCCCTCCACTTT
TRBJ2-1 | TRBV6-6 | . | . | CASRDTTLNEQFF | TGTGCCAGCAGGGACACCACTCTCAATGAGCAGTTCTTC
TRBJ1-2 | TRBV4-2 | TRBD1 | . | CASSHPKTGDSQASNYGYTF | TGTGCCAGCAGCCACCCAAAGACCGGGGACAGTCAGGCTTCCAACTATGGCTACACCTTC
TRBJ2-5 | TRBV4-1 | . | . | CASSQDIVAAGETQYF | TGCGCCAGCAGCCAAGATATCGTGGCCGCAGGGGAGACCCAGTACTTC
TRBJ2-1 | TRBV4-2 | . | . | CASSQDGAGRGSDEQFF | TGTGCCAGCAGCCAAGACGGGGCGGGAAGGGGCAGCGATGAGCAGTTCTTC
TRBJ2-1 | TRBV30 | TRBD2 | . | CAWTLGTSGRNEQFF | TGTGCCTGGACCCTGGGAACTAGCGGGAGGAATGAGCAGTTCTTC
TRBJ2-1 | TRBV9 | TRBD2 | . | CASSVVGTSGRTYNEQFF | TGTGCCAGCAGCGTAGTTGGGACTAGCGGGAGGACCTACAATGAGCAGTTCTTC
TRBJ1-1 | TRBV7-2 | TRBD1 | . | CASRTGGGTEAFF | TGTGCCAGCAGAACAGGGGGCGGGACTGAAGCTTTCTTT
TRBJ1-1 | TRBV9 | . | once | CASSPVGTGGSEAFF | TGTGCCAGCAGCCCGGTTGGGACCGGGGGGAGTGAAGCTTTCTTT
TRBJ1-3 | TRBV6-1 | . | . | CASSEVQGSGSGNTIYF | TGTGCCAGCAGTGAAGTCCAGGGAAGTGGATCTGGAAACACCATATATTTT
TRBJ2-1 | TRBV7-9 | TRBD2 | once | CASSLDSGRAFEQFF | TGTGCCAGCAGCTTAGATAGCGGGAGGGCCTTTGAGCAGTTCTTC
TRBJ2-7 | TRBV4-3 | TRBD2 | . | CASSQGTFQRESSGEQYF | TGCGCCAGCAGCCAAGGGACTTTCCAGCGGGAGAGTTCGGGCGAGCAGTACTTC
TRBJ2-5 | TRBV4-1 | TRBD2 | . | CASSQLFPSGVGQETQYF | TGCGCCAGCAGCCAACTCTTCCCTAGCGGGGTGGGCCAAGAGACCCAGTACTTC
TRBJ2-7 | TRBV6-4 | TRBD1 | once | CASRVSWDRRCYEQYF | TGTGCCAGCAGGGTTAGTTGGGACAGAAGATGTTACGAGCAGTACTTC
TRBJ1-1 | TRBV10-3 | TRBD1 | . | CAISEPTNRGVHTEAFF | TGTGCCATCAGTGAGCCGACGAACAGGGGAGTTCACACTGAAGCTTTCTTT
TRBJ2-6 | TRBV4-3 | TRBD2 | . | CASSQDGVAGSGANVLTF | TGCGCCAGCAGCCAAGACGGGGTAGCGGGATCTGGGGCCAACGTCCTGACTTTC
TRBJ1-5 | TRBV28 | TRBD1 | . | CASSPTLGQVVDQPQHF | TGTGCCAGCAGCCCTACCCTCGGACAGGTAGTAGATCAGCCCCAGCATTTT
TRBJ2-5 | TRBV7-6 | . | once | CASSFQTGGETQYF | TGTGCCAGCAGCTTCCAGACAGGAGGAGAGACCCAGTACTTC
TRBJ1-4 | TRBV7-8 | . | . | CASSLGRVMEKLFF | TGTGCCAGCAGCTTAGGCAGGGTGATGGAAAAACTGTTTTTT
TRBJ2-5 | TRBV5-1 | TRBD1 | . | CASSPGGWTQYF | TGCGCCTCAAGCCCAGGGGGCTGGACCCAGTACTTC
TRBJ2-1 | TRBV6-5 | . | . | CASSEDIYNEQFF | TGTGCCAGCAGTGAGGACATTTACAATGAGCAGTTCTTC
TRBJ1-1 | TRBV29-1 | TRBD1 | few | CSVESDRDAFF | TGCAGCGTTGAATCAGACAGGGATGCTTTCTTT
TRBJ1-4 | TRBV5-6 | . | . | CASSYGTDNEKLFF | TGTGCCAGCAGCTACGGGACTGATAATGAAAAACTGTTTTTT
TRBJ2-2 | TRBV6-5 | TRBD1 | . | CASTPQGATGELFF | TGTGCCAGCACCCCACAGGGGGCGACCGGGGAGCTGTTTTTT
TRBJ1-2 | TRBV27 | TRBD1 | . | CASSHSGQIVNYGYTF | TGTGCCAGCAGTCATTCGGGACAGATAGTTAACTATGGCTACACCTTC
TRBJ1-4 | TRBV7-9 | . | . | CASSSSNSGATNEKLFF | TGTGCCAGCAGCTCCTCAAACTCAGGGGCAACTAATGAAAAACTGTTTTTT
TRBJ2-1 | TRBV27 | TRBD2 | . | CASSLHGLAGGNEQFF | TGTGCCAGCAGTCTCCATGGACTAGCGGGAGGCAATGAGCAGTTCTTC
TRBJ1-1 | TRBV19 | TRBD1 | . | CAIWTGTTEAFF | TGTGCCATCTGGACAGGAACCACTGAAGCTTTCTTT
TRBJ2-7 | TRBV27 | . | . | CASSAKRDLRYEQYF | TGTGCCAGCAGTGCCAAACGGGACTTGAGATACGAGCAGTACTTC
TRBJ2-7 | TRBV7-2 | . | . | CARGGRQGATYEQYF | TGTGCCAGAGGGGGGAGACAGGGAGCAACGTACGAGCAGTACTTC
TRBJ1-2 | TRBV28 | . | . | CASSLPSGEGNYGYTF | TGTGCCAGCAGTCTTCCTTCCGGGGAGGGTAACTATGGCTACACCTTC
TRBJ2-1 | TRBV7-8 | TRBD2 | . | CASSPGLAGAHNEQFF | TGTGCCAGCAGCCCAGGACTAGCGGGGGCCCACAATGAGCAGTTCTTC
TRBJ1-3 | TRBV10-3 | . | . | CAISESRGSTGNTIYF | TGTGCCATCAGTGAGTCAAGGGGCTCGACTGGAAACACCATATATTTT
TRBJ1-2 | TRBV14 | . | few | CASSQDIGGYGYTF | TGTGCCAGCAGCCAAGATATCGGAGGGTATGGCTACACCTTC
TRBJ1-1 | TRBV27 | . | few | CASSQGFEAFF | TGTGCCAGCAGTCAGGGGTTTGAAGCTTTCTTT
TRBJ2-7 | TRBV19 | . | . | CASSPGMAYEQYF | TGTGCCAGTAGTCCGGGAATGGCCTACGAGCAGTACTTC
TRBJ2-2 | TRBV19 | TRBD1 | . | CASSPLGTGNTGELFF | TGTGCCAGTAGTCCCCTTGGGACAGGAAACACCGGGGAGCTGTTTTTT
TRBJ1-6 | TRBV4-3 | . | . | CASSQEAESGSPLHF | TGCGCCAGCAGCCAAGAGGCGGAGTCGGGTTCACCCCTCCACTTT